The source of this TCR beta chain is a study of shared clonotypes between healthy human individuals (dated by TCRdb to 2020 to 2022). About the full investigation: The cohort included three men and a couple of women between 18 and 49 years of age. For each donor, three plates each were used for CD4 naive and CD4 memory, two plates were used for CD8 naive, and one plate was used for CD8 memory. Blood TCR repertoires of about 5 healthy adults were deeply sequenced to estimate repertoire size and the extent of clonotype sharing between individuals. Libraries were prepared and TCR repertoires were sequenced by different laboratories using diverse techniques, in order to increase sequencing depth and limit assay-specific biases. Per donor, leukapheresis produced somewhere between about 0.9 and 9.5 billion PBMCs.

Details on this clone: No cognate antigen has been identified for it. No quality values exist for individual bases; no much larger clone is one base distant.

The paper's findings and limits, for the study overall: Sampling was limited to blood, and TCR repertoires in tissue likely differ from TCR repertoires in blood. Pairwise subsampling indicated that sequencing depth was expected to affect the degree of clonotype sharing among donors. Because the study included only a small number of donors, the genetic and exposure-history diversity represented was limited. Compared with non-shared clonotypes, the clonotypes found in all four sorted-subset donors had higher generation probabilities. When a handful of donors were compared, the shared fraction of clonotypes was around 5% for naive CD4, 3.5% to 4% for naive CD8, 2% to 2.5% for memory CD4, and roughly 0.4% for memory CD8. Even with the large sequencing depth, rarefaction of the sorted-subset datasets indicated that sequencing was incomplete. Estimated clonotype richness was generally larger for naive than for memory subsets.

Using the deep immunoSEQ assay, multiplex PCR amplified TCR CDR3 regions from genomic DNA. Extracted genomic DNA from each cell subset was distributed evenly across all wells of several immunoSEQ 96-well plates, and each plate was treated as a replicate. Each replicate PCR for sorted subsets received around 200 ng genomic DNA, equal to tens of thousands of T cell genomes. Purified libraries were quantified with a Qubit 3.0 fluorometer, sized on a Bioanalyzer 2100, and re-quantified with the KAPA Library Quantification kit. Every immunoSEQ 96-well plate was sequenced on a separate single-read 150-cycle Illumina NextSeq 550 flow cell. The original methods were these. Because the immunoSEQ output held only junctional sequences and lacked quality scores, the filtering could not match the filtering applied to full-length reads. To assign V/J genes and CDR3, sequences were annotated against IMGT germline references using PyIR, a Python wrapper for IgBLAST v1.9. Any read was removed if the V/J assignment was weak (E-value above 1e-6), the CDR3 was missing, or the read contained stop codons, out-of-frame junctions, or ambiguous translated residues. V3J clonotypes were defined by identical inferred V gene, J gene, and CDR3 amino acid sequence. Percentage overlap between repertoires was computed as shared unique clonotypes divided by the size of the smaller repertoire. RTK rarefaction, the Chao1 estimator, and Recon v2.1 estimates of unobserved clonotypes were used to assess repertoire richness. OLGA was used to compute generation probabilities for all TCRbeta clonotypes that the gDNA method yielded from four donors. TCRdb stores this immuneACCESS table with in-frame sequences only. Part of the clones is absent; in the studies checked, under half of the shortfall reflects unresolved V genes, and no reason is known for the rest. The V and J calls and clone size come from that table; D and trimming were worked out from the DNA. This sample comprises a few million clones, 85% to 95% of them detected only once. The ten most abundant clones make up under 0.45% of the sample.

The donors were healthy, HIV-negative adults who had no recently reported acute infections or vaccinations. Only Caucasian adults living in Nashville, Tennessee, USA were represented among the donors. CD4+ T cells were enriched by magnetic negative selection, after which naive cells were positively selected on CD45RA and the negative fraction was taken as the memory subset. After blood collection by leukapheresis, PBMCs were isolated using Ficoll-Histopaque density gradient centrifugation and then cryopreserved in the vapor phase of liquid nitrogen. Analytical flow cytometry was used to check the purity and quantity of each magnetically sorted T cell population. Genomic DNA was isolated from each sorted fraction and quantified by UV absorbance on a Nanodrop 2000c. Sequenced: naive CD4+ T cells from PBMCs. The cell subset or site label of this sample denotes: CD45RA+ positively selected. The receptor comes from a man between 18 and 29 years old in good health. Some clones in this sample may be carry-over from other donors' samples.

The nucleotides read TGTGCCAGCAGTGAATCGGGACAGCTCAAGGGGGCCCAGTACTTC. Protein translation: CASSESGQLKGAQYF. The chain links TRBV25-1 with TRBJ2-5, with 7 junctional bases fitting TRBD1. The CDR3 measures 15 amino acids from cysteine to phenylalanine. The entry retains the CDR3 DNA only, 45 bases that are in frame from base 1. From V the trimming removes 1 base and from J it removes 9 bases, while the gene matches leave 11 bases of the junction unaccounted for. Sequences MGHDK (CDR1) and SYGVNS (CDR2) are obtained from the germline V gene.